The entry below gives a single TCR beta chain sequence along with its context. The specificity of this receptor is unknown. No clone much larger than this one lies a single base away; base qualities are absent. The entry originates in a study of OX40 agonist ivuxolimab in advanced cancers. About the full investigation: Ivuxolimab was an agonistic, fully human IgG2 monoclonal antibody directed against OX40 (CD134), a costimulatory receptor. The paper reports the monotherapy dose-escalation portion (N of about 50 patients) of the phase I ivuxolimab trial. Of the approximately 50 dose-escalation patients, hepatocellular carcinoma was present in approximately 20, melanoma in around 15, renal cell carcinoma in 9 and head and neck cancer in 9. Intravenous ivuxolimab was administered to patients every 2 weeks at six dose levels: 0.01, 0.1, 0.3, 1.5, 3 and 10 mg/kg. Prior anti-PD-1, anti-PD-L1 or anti-CTLA-4 therapy was permitted, and checkpoint inhibitors had been received by less than 45% of dose-escalation patients. Three dose-escalation patients achieved partial responses, one with hepatocellular carcinoma and two with cutaneous melanoma. The purpose of peripheral TCRbeta sequencing was to test whether ivuxolimab changed TCR sequence diversity and led to clonal T-cell expansion. The dose-escalation cohort was around 83% male with a mean age of about 60 years, ranging from roughly 20 to 80. Overall study outcomes, separate from this receptor: Low levels of normalized T-cell clonal expansion were also shown by some nonresponding patients. Antigen specificity was not determined for the clonally expanded peripheral T cells. On average, CD8+ T cells showed more expanded clones than CD4+ T cells after ivuxolimab. In the 0.1-3.0 mg/kg groups, partial responders were among the patients with the lowest normalized peripheral clonal expansion, particularly in CD8+ T cells. At doses from 0.1 to 3.0 mg/kg, clonal expansion was seen in both CD4+ and CD8+ blood T cells between baseline and week 6.

The trial excluded patients who had a history of autoimmune disease or were on systemic immunosuppression. Peripheral blood for TCR sequencing was collected from all dose cohorts at baseline, on cycle 4 day 1, and on cycle 7 day 1. Samples came from an open-label, multicenter, first-in-human phase I dose-escalation trial of ivuxolimab. Adults with locally advanced or metastatic melanoma, renal cell, hepatocellular, or head and neck squamous cell carcinoma were enrolled in the trial. CD4+ and CD8+ T cells were sorted separately from peripheral blood before TCR sequencing. Genomic DNA was isolated from the sorted cells so that the TCRbeta CDR3 region could be sequenced. TCRbeta CDR3 regions were sequenced using the immunoSEQ Assay. The table was pulled from immuneACCESS by TCRdb, which kept in-frame rearrangements only. Such tables lose some clones; where checked, under half of the loss comes from unresolved V genes, and the rest has no known cause. The sample table lists about 94,000 clones, around 94% of them with a count of one. The top ten clonotypes cover 0.18% of the sample.

The germline V gene encodes CDR1 SGHTA and CDR2 FQGNSA. The CDR3 has 15 amino acids, counting the end cysteine and phenylalanine. Solely the CDR3 DNA is kept, with 45 bases framed from the first base. At the junction V is shortened by 5 bases and J by 0 bases, with 11 bases in between. Recombination joined TRBV7-2 with TRBJ1-3; no D gene can be assigned with confidence. This TCR was recovered from an adult with an advanced solid tumor such as melanoma, head and neck, liver or kidney cancer. The source material was CD4+ or CD8+ T cells sorted from blood, sampled in a trial of the OX40 agonist ivuxolimab. The DNA sequence is given as TGTGCCAGCAGCCGATTAGCCGGCTCTGGAAACACCATATATTTT. Its protein product is CASSRLAGSGNTIYF.